A single sample is the source of the 28 T cell receptor beta chains below, sequenced in a study of metastatic and nonmetastatic thyroid tumors. From the PCR reads, TCRdb re-called clones with MiXCR. This sample yields about 30,000 clones, of which 25% are seen a single time; less than 9.5% belongs to the top ten. Thyroid surgery had not been preceded by any treatment in any patient. The sequenced material came from blood. The receptors come from a female donor with papillary thyroid cancer or a benign thyroid nodule (not recorded which). Some clones in this sample may be carry-over from other donors' samples.

Many counts were recorded for this clone. The V call is TRBV5-1, the J call TRBJ1-2, with unresolved D. V was clipped by 2 bases and J by 1 base, with 12 bases between them. The CDR3 runs 15 residues. Germline V gene sequence: CDR1 SGHRS, CDR2 YFSETQ. The CDR3 loop reads CASSFTAGVNYGYTF. In DNA, the CDR3 is TGCGCCAGCAGCTTTACCGCAGGAGTTAACTATGGCTACACCTTC. Complete variable domain (other parts from reference TRBV5-1 and TRBJ1-2): KAGVTQTPRYLIKTRGQQVTLSCSPISGHRSVSWYQQTPGQGLQFLFEYFSETQRNKGNFPGRFSGRQFSNSRSEMNVSTLELGDSALYLCASSFTAGVNYGYTFGSGTRLTVV.

This clone was picked up a small number of times. The missing conserved phenylalanine or tryptophan at the end of this CDR3 makes a read error likely. The chain has TRBV28 and TRBJ2-7; 9 nucleotides agree with TRBD2. V was pared by 3 bases and J by 0 bases, with 3 bases of the junction left unmatched. The CDR3 is made up of 15 amino acids. The germline CDR1 and CDR2 sequences are MDHEN and SYDVKM. The CDR3 DNA follows: TGTGCCAGCAGTTTGTCGACTAGCGGCTCCTACGAGCAGTACTCC. This encodes CASSLSTSGSYEQYS.

There are many counts of this clone. The chain recombines TRBV2 with TRBJ1-5; unclear D gene. Deletions cut 2 bases from V and 2 bases from J, with 13 bases between. This CDR3 has 16 residues. Germline V lookup: CDR1 SNHLY, CDR2 FYNNEI. CDR3 amino acids: CASSEREGPRNQPQHF. The CDR3 DNA sequence: TGTGCCAGCAGTGAACGTGAGGGTCCCCGCAATCAGCCCCAGCATTTT.

This clone was recorded many times. The chain carries TRBV7-8 and TRBJ1-2; D is uncertain. The length of the CDR3 is 14 residues. CDR1 is SGHVS, CDR2 FQNEAQ, per germline. Trimming left V 1 base short and J 1 base short, with 7 bases between. CDR3 DNA: TGTGCCAGCAGCTTAGATCCCAATAACTATGGCTACACCTTC. This encodes CASSLDPNNYGYTF.

This clone was observed at least ten times. The chain uses TRBV6-6 and TRBJ1-1; the D is unclear. CDR1 is MNHNY, CDR2 SVGAGI, per germline (reference sequence). Trimming took off 2 bases at V and 1 base at J, with 8 bases between the two ends. This CDR3 region has 14 residues. The CDR3 nucleotides are TGTGCCAGCAGTTACGGTGGGGAGAACACTGAAGCTTTCTTT. This encodes CASSYGGENTEAFF.

Ten or more counts support this clone. The chain uses TRBV28 and TRBJ1-2; 7 bases are shared with TRBD1. In germline, CDR1 is MDHEN, CDR2 SYDVKM. J lost 8 bases, V lost 4 bases, and 13 bases had no gene match. The CDR3 spans 15 residues. This CDR3 is CASSSPQGGSEGYTF. The CDR3 DNA sequence: TGTGCCAGCAGTTCCCCCCAAGGGGGCTCGGAGGGCTACACCTTC.

This clone came up many times. The rearrangement uses TRBV2 and TRBJ1-2, with 8 bases that match TRBD1. Germline V gene data show CDR1 as SNHLY and CDR2 as FYNNEI. The CDR3 runs to 15 residues. Unmatched junction bases numbered 8, after V lost 2 bases and J lost 6 bases. The CDR3 spells CASSERTGNYNGYTF. CDR3 DNA sequence: TGTGCCAGCAGTGAACGGACAGGGAATTACAATGGCTACACCTTC.

Many counts were recorded for this clone. The chain has TRBV14 and TRBJ2-5; D gene unclear. The CDR3 is 12 residues long. Looked up from germline, CDR1 is SGHDN and CDR2 is FVKESK. V was shortened by 1 base and J by 5 bases, with 5 bases between the two germline ends. The CDR3: CASSQVYETQYF. The CDR3 DNA is TGTGCCAGCAGCCAAGTGTATGAGACCCAGTACTTC.

This clone was recorded many times. This sequence joins TRBV28 and TRBJ1-1, with D possibly being TRBD1 (5 bases). This CDR3 region has 14 residues. From germline, CDR1 is MDHEN and CDR2 SYDVKM. Trimming took off 7 bases at V and 7 bases at J, with 19 bases between the two ends. The CDR3 reads CASINGGAVYEAFF. CDR3 sequence (DNA): TGTGCCAGCATTAACGGAGGGGCGGTATATGAAGCTTTCTTT.

J is TRBJ2-7 and V is TRBV20-1; D gene unclear. V lost 6 bases and J lost 0, with 27 bases in between. Germline V gene data show CDR1 as DFQATT and CDR2 as SNEGSKA (reference sequence). This CDR3 is built from 18 residues. DNA for the CDR3: TGCAGTGCCTCTACGGAGCTCGTGGAACTAACCAGCTCCTACGAGCAGTACTTC. Translation gives CSASTELVELTSSYEQYF.

The chain has TRBV30 and TRBJ2-7; the D call may be TRBD1 or TRBD2 (5 bases each). The CDR3 is 15 amino acids. Germline assignment: CDR1 GTSNPN and CDR2 SVGIG (reference sequence). With 0 bases removed from V and 2 bases from J, the gap between germline ends came to 14 bases. Written as DNA, the CDR3 is TGTGCCTGGAGTGTACCTGGGACCCCAGCCTACGAGCAGTACTTC. It encodes CAWSVPGTPAYEQYF.

This clone was recorded at least ten times. Other DNA variants within this sample encode the same CDR3. V gene TRBV19 combines with J gene TRBJ1-5, with D possibly matching TRBD1 (5 bases). Trimming left V 4 bases short and J 1 base short, with 8 bases between. The CDR3 sequence is 14 residues long. Per germline, CDR1 LNHDA and CDR2 SQIVND (reference sequence). For the CDR3, the DNA is TGTGCCAGTAGTACAAGACAGAGCAATCAGCCCCAGCATTTT. It codes for CASSTRQSNQPQHF.

This clone was seen repeatedly, ten times or more. The rearrangement links TRBV6-1 to TRBJ1-2; D gene unclear. V dropped 5 bases and J dropped 2 bases, with 12 bases sitting between them. Germline CDR1 is MNHNS and CDR2 is SASEGT. The CDR3 is made up of 14 amino acids. CDR3 DNA: TGTGCCAGCAGTTTGGAGGGTTTAAACTATGGCTACACCTTC. Protein: CASSLEGLNYGYTF.

Ten or more counts support this clone. The chain carries TRBV5-1 and TRBJ2-6, with D perhaps matching TRBD1 (5 bases). This CDR3 region has 17 residues. Germline V CDR1 and CDR2: SGHRS, YFSETQ. Trimming stripped 2 bases from V and 0 bases from J, with 12 bases between. CDR3 region: CASSLDSSRSGANVLTF. The CDR3 DNA follows: TGCGCCAGCAGCTTAGACAGCTCCCGCTCTGGGGCCAACGTCCTGACTTTC.

This clone qualifies as medium-sized. At one boundary the junction diverges from the germline segment, which might be a read error. The chain carries TRBV6-1 and TRBJ1-5; 7 nucleotides line up with TRBD1. The CDR3 sequence is 13 residues long. The V gene's germline CDR1 is MNHNS and CDR2 SASEGT. CDR3 DNA sequence: TGTGCCAGCAGGGAAGGGGGCCAAACGCCCCAGCATTTT. It specifies CASREGGQTPQHF.

Note on this clone: Germline and junction disagree at one end, which may indicate a read error. The CDR3 DNA follows: TGTCCCAGCAGTTTTGGGTTGGGGGTGGGTGAGCAGTTCTTC. The encoded protein is CPSSFGLGVGEQFF. The rearrangement uses TRBV12-3 or TRBV12-4 and TRBJ2-1; D assignment may be TRBD1 or TRBD2 (5 bases each). This CDR3 is 14 amino acids long.

This clone is medium-sized (0.01 to 0.1%). The chain recombines TRBV6-2 or TRBV6-3 with TRBJ2-1; D is undetermined. V gave up 7 bases and J gave up 7 bases, with 8 bases separating them. CDR1 and CDR2 from the germline V gene are MNHEY and SVGEGT. The CDR3 is 11 residues long. The DNA for the CDR3 is TGTGCCAGCACCCTTGGTAATGAGCAGTTCTTC. This translates into CASTLGNEQFF.

This clone was counted a few times. The chain employs TRBV6-2 or TRBV6-3 and TRBJ1-2; TRBD1 is a possible D gene (5 bases). This CDR3 is 13 amino acids long. The germline V and J ends were trimmed by 2 bases and 2 bases, with 6 bases remaining between them. Germline V gene sequence: CDR1 MNHEY, CDR2 SVGEGT. CDR3: CASSYRDNYGYTF. For the CDR3, the DNA is TGTGCCAGCAGTTACAGGGACAACTATGGCTACACCTTC.

In its sample, this clone was seen many times. V is TRBV5-6 and J is TRBJ1-1; D call uncertain. Trimming took 1 base from V and 1 from J, leaving 11 bases between them. This CDR3 is 15 amino acids long. The V gene's germline CDR1 is SGHDT and CDR2 YYEEEE. As DNA, the CDR3 is TGTGCCAGCAGCTTGAACAACCGCCAGAACACTGAAGCTTTCTTT. Translating it yields CASSLNNRQNTEAFF.

This clone was seen repeatedly, ten times or more. The junction does not match germline at one end; this may be a read error. Other DNA sequences in this sample translate to the same CDR3. This chain joins TRBV6-1 and TRBJ2-7; 7 bases are shared with TRBD2. The V gene's germline CDR1 is MNHNS and CDR2 SASEGT. This CDR3 region has 14 residues. Written as DNA, the CDR3 is TGTGCCAGCAGTGAAGGGGGGGGGTTCTACGAGCAGTACTTT. Translation: CASSEGGGFYEQYF.

This clone showed up just a few times. This sequence joins TRBV19 and TRBJ2-6; 7 bases agree with TRBD2. The CDR3 contains 19 residues. With 5 bases clipped from V and 1 base from J, the junction kept 14 bases outside the gene matches. Germline loops: CDR1 LNHDA, CDR2 SQIVND (reference sequence). CDR3: CASSPRLQWGGSGANVLTF. In DNA, the CDR3 is TGTGCCAGTAGTCCTCGACTCCAGTGGGGGGGGTCTGGGGCCAACGTCCTGACTTTC.

V and J are TRBV11-2 and TRBJ2-7; no reliable D call. The CDR3 runs to 12 residues. V dropped 5 bases and J dropped 6 bases, with 11 bases sitting between them. CDR1 is SGHAT, CDR2 FQNNGV, per germline. CDR3 sequence reads: CASSPRTGEQYF. CDR3 in DNA: TGTGCCAGCAGCCCCCGGACCGGCGAGCAGTACTTC.

This clone has only one observation. The CDR3 does not close with the conserved phenylalanine or tryptophan, likely indicating a read error. V and J are TRBV5-1 and TRBJ2-1; TRBD2 might be the D (7 bases). Germline V gene sequence: CDR1 SGHRS, CDR2 YFSETQ. This CDR3 region has 19 residues. Trimming stripped 2 bases from V and 4 bases from J, with 25 bases between. CDR3 amino acids: CASSLRLEVGRGLYNEQFI. CDR3 nucleotides: TGCGCCAGCAGCTTACGCTTGGAGGTTGGCAGGGGACTATACAATGAGCAGTTCATC.

About this clone itself: One end of the junction does not line up with germline, which may come from a read error. The DNA for the CDR3 is TGTGCCAGCAGTTACGGGGTATCGAACTCTGAAGCTTTCTTT. The encoded protein is CASSYGVSNSEAFF. This chain connects TRBV6-2 or TRBV6-3 to TRBJ1-1, with D hard to call. The CDR3 has 14 amino acids. Germline V gives CDR1 MNHEY, CDR2 SVGEGT.

This clone has a count of ten or more. V usage is TRBV10-3 and J usage is TRBJ2-7; 10 bases line up with TRBD1. CDR3 length equals 15 residues. The V segment lost 10 bases and the J segment 5 bases; nucleotides outside the gene matches: 14. Germline V gene lookup returns CDR1 ENHRY and CDR2 SYGVKD. The CDR3 loop is CATKIPDRGLNEQYF. The CDR3 region has the DNA TGTGCCACCAAGATCCCCGACAGGGGGCTCAACGAGCAGTACTTC.

Sample share makes this clone medium-sized. This rearrangement joins TRBV28 to TRBJ1-2, with 11 bases identical to TRBD1. The CDR3 runs to 17 residues. J lost 0 bases, V lost 3 bases, and 6 bases had no gene match. CDR1 and CDR2 (germline): MDHEN, SYDVKM. The CDR3 region has the DNA TGTGCCAGCAGTTTGGTTGGACAGGGGGCATCTAACTATGGCTACACCTTC. It specifies CASSLVGQGASNYGYTF.

This clone was counted at least ten times. Additional DNA sequences in this sample encode the identical CDR3. The V gene is TRBV30, the J gene TRBJ1-5, with D tentatively TRBD1 (5 bases). The germline CDR1 and CDR2 sequences are GTSNPN and SVGIG (reference sequence). The CDR3 runs to 16 residues. Trimming pared 3 bases from V and 4 bases from J, leaving 19 bases between. This CDR3 reads CAWSVGRGIKNQPQHF. The CDR3 nucleotides read TGTGCCTGGAGCGTAGGTAGGGGTATTAAGAATCAGCCCCAGCATTTT.

Ten or more counts support this clone. V gene TRBV5-1 combines with J gene TRBJ1-1; TRBD1 agrees at 7 bases. The germline CDR1 and CDR2 sequences are SGHRS and YFSETQ. V lost 0 bases to trimming and J lost 0 bases; unmatched junction nucleotides: 14. This CDR3 has 19 amino acids. The CDR3 sequence is CASSLGAAGGGYMNTEAFF. In DNA, the CDR3 is TGCGCCAGCAGCTTGGGTGCGGCAGGAGGGGGCTATATGAACACTGAAGCTTTCTTT.